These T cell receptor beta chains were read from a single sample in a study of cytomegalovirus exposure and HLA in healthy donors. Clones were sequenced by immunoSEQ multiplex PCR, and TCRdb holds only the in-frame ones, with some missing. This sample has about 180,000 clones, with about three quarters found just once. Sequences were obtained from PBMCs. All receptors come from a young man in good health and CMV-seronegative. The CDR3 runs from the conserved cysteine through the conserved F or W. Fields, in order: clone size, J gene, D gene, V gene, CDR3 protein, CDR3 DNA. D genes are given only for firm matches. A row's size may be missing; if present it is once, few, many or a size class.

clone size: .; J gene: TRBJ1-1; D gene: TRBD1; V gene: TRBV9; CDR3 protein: CASSVGQRSSMNTEAFF; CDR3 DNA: TGTGCCAGCAGCGTGGGACAGCGGTCGTCCATGAACACTGAAGCTTTCTTT
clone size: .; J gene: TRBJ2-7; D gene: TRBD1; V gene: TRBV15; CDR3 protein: CATSRDLGTGDYEQYF; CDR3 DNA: TGTGCCACCAGCAGAGATCTGGGGACAGGAGACTACGAGCAGTACTTC
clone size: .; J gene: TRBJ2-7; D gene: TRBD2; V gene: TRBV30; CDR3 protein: CAWRVPGTKTYEQYF; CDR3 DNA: TGTGCCTGGAGAGTGCCCGGGACTAAGACCTACGAGCAGTACTTC
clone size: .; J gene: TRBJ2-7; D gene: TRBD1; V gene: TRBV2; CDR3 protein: CASNWDRTYEQYF; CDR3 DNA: TGTGCCAGCAATTGGGACAGAACCTACGAGCAGTACTTC
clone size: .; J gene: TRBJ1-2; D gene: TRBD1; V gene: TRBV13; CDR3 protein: CASSSGTGTGYGYTF; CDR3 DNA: TGTGCCAGCAGCTCCGGGACAGGGACGGGATATGGCTACACCTTC
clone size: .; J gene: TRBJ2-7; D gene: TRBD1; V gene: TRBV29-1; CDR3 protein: CSVRPGQGGNEQYF; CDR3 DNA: TGCAGCGTTCGCCCTGGACAGGGGGGTAACGAGCAGTACTTC
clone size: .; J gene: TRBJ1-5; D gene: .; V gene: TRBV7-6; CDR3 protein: CASSLEEGVQPQHF; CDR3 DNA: TGTGCCAGCAGCTTAGAAGAAGGGGTTCAGCCCCAGCATTTT
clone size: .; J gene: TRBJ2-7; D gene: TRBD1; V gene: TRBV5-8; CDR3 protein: CASSTGQGPSYEQYF; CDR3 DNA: TGTGCCAGCAGCACAGGACAGGGACCCTCCTACGAGCAGTACTTC
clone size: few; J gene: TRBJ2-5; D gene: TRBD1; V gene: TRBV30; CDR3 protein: CASDRGLRLKETQYF; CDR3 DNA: TGTGCCAGCGATAGGGGGCTAAGACTAAAAGAGACCCAGTACTTC
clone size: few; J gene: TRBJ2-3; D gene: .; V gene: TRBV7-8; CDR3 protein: CASSGSTDTQYF; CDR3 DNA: TGTGCCAGCAGCGGCAGCACAGATACGCAGTATTTT
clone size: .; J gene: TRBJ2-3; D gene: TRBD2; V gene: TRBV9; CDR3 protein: CASSPRASGKDTQYF; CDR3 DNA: TGTGCCAGTTCTCCTCGTGCTAGCGGGAAAGATACGCAGTATTTT
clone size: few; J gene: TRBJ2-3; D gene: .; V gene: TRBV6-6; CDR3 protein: CASSFQGPDTQYF; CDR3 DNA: TGTGCCAGCAGTTTCCAGGGCCCAGATACGCAGTATTTT
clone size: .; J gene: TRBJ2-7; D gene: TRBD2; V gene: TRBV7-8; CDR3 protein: CASSLSSGRDFSYEQYF; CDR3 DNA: TGTGCCAGCAGCTTAAGTAGCGGGAGAGACTTTTCCTACGAGCAGTACTTC
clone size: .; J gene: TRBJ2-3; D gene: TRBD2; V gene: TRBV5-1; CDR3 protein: CASSPQTSSTDTQYF; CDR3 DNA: TGCGCCAGCAGCCCCCAGACTAGCAGCACAGATACGCAGTATTTT
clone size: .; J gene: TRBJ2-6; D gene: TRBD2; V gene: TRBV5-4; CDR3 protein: CASSPEGTRRSGANVLTF; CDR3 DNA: TGTGCCAGCAGCCCGGAAGGGACTAGGAGGTCTGGGGCCAACGTCCTGACTTTC
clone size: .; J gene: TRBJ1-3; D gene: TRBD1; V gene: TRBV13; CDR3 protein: CASSLGKGAISGNTIYF; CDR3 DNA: TGTGCCAGCAGCTTAGGGAAGGGGGCGATATCTGGAAACACCATATATTTT
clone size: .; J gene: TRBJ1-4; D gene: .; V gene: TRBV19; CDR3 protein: CASSQQLRGEKLFF; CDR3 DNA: TGTGCCAGTAGTCAACAACTTAGGGGTGAAAAACTGTTTTTT
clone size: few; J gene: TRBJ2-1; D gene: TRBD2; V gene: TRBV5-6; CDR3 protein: CASSWGGGSEQFF; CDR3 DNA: TGTGCCAGCAGTTGGGGGGGTGGGAGTGAGCAGTTCTTC
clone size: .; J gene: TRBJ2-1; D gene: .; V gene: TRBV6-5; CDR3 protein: CASSYKRGIGRNEQFF; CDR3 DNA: TGTGCCAGCAGTTATAAACGGGGAATAGGAAGGAATGAGCAGTTCTTC
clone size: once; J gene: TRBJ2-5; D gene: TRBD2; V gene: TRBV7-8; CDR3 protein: CASSWGRLAGVEETQYF; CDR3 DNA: TGTGCCAGCAGCTGGGGCCGACTAGCGGGAGTAGAAGAGACCCAGTACTTC
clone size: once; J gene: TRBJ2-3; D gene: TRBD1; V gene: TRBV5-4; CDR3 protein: CASSLDRGAHTDTQYF; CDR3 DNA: TGTGCCAGCAGCTTGGACAGGGGAGCCCACACAGATACGCAGTATTTT
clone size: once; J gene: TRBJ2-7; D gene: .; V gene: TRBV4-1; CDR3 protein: CASSQDWPAGWSYEQYF; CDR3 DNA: TGCGCCAGCAGCCAAGATTGGCCGGCGGGGTGGTCCTACGAGCAGTACTTC
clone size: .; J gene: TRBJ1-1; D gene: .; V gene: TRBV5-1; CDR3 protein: CASSLGLRGLNTEAFF; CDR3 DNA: TGCGCCAGCAGCTTGGGGCTGCGGGGGCTGAACACTGAAGCTTTCTTT
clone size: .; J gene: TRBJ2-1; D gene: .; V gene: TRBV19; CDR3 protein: CASSGGMYNEQFF; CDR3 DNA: TGTGCCAGCTCTGGAGGGATGTACAATGAGCAGTTCTTC
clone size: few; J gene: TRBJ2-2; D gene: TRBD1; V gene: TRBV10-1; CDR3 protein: CASRVHRGQTGELFF; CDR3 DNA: TGCGCCAGCAGAGTACACAGGGGGCAAACCGGGGAGCTGTTTTTT
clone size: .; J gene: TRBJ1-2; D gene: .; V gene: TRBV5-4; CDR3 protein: CASSPPGGRHGYTF; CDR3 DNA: TGTGCCAGCAGCCCGCCGGGGGGGCGGCATGGCTACACCTTC
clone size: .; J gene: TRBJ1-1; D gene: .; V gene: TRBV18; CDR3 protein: CASSPDRANTEAFF; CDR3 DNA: TGTGCCAGCTCACCGGACAGAGCGAACACTGAAGCTTTCTTT
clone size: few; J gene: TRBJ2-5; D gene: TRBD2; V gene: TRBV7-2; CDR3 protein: CASSSPRGSGETQYF; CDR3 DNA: TGTGCCAGCAGCTCCCCTCGCGGGAGTGGCGAGACCCAGTACTTC
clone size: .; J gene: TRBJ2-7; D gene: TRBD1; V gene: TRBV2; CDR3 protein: CASKPRDREYEQYF; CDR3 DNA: TGTGCCAGTAAACCCCGGGACAGAGAATACGAGCAGTACTTC
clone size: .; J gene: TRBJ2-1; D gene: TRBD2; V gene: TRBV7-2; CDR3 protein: CASLQRGPGNEQFF; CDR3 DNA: TGTGCCAGCCTCCAGCGGGGGCCCGGCAATGAGCAGTTCTTC
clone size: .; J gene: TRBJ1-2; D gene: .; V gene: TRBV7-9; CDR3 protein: CASSRAVATGGYTF; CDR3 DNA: TGTGCCAGCAGCCGCGCGGTCGCTACGGGTGGCTACACCTTC
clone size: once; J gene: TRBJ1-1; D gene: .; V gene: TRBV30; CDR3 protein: CAWSSDRNTEAFF; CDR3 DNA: TGTGCCTGGAGTTCCGACAGAAACACTGAAGCTTTCTTT
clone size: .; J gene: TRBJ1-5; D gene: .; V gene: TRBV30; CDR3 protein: CAWSRDHSNQPQHF; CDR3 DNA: TGTGCCTGGAGTCGGGATCATAGCAATCAGCCCCAGCATTTT
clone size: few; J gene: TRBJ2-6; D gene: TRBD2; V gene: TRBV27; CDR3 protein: CASTGGGLVLGANVLTF; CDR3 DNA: TGTGCCAGCACCGGGGGGGGGTTAGTGTTAGGGGCCAACGTCCTGACTTTC
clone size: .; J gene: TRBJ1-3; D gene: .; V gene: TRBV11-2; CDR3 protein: CASSLTSHSGNTIYF; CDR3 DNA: TGTGCCAGCAGCTTAACATCCCACTCTGGAAACACCATATATTTT
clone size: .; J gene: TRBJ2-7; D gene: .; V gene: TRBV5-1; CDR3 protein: CASSSGVGHYEQYF; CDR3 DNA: TGCGCCAGCAGTTCAGGAGTGGGGCACTACGAGCAGTACTTC
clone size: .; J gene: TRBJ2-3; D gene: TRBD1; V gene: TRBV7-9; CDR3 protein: CASSGQGRADTQYF; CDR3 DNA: TGTGCCAGCAGCGGACAGGGCAGGGCTGATACGCAGTATTTT
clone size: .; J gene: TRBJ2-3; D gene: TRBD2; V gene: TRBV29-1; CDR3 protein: CSVRWASGSLSDTQYF; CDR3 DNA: TGCAGCGTCCGGTGGGCTAGCGGGAGTCTTTCAGATACGCAGTATTTT
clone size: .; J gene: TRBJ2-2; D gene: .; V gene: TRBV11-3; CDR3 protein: CASSPRRSLRPGELFF; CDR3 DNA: TGTGCCAGCAGCCCCAGAAGGAGCCTAAGACCCGGGGAGCTGTTTTTT
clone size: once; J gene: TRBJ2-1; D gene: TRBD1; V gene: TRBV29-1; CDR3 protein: CSVWDRGYNEQFF; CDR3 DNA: TGCAGCGTATGGGACAGGGGGTACAATGAGCAGTTCTTC
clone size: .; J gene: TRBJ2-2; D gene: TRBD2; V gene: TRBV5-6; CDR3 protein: CASSFLGGGDDGELFF; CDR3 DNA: TGTGCCAGCAGCTTTCTTGGCGGGGGAGACGACGGGGAGCTGTTTTTT
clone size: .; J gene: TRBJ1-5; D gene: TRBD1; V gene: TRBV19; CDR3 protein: CASSTQAGGRNQPQHF; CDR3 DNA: TGTGCCAGTAGTACCCAGGCAGGGGGCAGGAACCAGCCCCAGCATTTT
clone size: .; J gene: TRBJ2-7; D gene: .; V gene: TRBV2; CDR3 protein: CASGSEEAGNSYEQYF; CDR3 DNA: TGTGCCAGTGGTTCCGAAGAAGCGGGCAACTCCTACGAGCAGTACTTC
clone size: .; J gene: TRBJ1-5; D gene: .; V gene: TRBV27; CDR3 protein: CASRSGTFNQPQHF; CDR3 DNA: TGTGCCAGCAGATCCGGGACTTTCAATCAGCCCCAGCATTTT
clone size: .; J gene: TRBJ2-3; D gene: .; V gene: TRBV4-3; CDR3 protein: CASSLGGRSVTDTQYF; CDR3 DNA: TGCGCCAGCAGCCTAGGAGGGAGGAGTGTGACAGATACGCAGTATTTT
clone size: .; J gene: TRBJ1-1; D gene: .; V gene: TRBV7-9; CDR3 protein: CASSSRWSSDTEAFF; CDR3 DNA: TGTGCCAGCAGCTCCCGATGGTCGTCGGACACTGAAGCTTTCTTT